The 14 T cell receptor beta chains presented below share a single source sample, sequenced in a study of CD8 T cells in ankylosing spondylitis. TCRdb re-called the 5' RACE reads with MiXCR, one entry per CDR3 protein. The table lists 250,000 or so distinct CDR3 sequences, roughly 10% of them singletons. Sample: blood, either unsorted or a sorted T cell fraction (not recorded which). All receptors come from a male donor with ankylosing spondylitis or in good health (not recorded which).

The V call is TRBV28, the J call TRBJ2-3; D is perhaps TRBD1 (6 bases). The CDR3 has 14 amino acids. Trimming shortened V by 6 bases and J by 8 bases, and 18 bases separated the two germline ends. Germline V gene lookup returns CDR1 MDHEN and CDR2 SYDVKM. The CDR3 DNA reads TGTGCCAGCAGGCCCGGGCCCTGGGGGCGTACGCAGTATTTT. Translating it yields CASRPGPWGRTQYF. Looking up the rest from reference TRBV28 and TRBJ2-3 gives the full variable domain: DVKVTQSSRYLVKRTGEKVFLECVQDMDHENMFWYRQDPGLGLRLIYFSYDVKMKEKGDIPEGYSVSREKKERFSLILESASTNQTSMYLCASRPGPWGRTQYFGPGTRLTVL.

In this sample, this clonotype turned up many times. V gene TRBV29-1 combines with J gene TRBJ2-1; 8 bases are a match to TRBD1. CDR1 is SQVTM, CDR2 ANQGSEA, per germline. V dropped 7 bases and J dropped 3; count of bases not matched to a gene: 17. This CDR3 region has 17 residues. CDR3: CSESRMTGVFDYNEQFF. In DNA, the CDR3 is TGCAGCGAAAGTCGGATGACAGGGGTGTTTGACTACAATGAGCAGTTCTTC.

This chain connects TRBV7-2 to TRBJ2-2; D call uncertain. The CDR3 loop spans 14 amino acids. Trimming took off 0 bases at V and 4 bases at J, with 6 bases between the two ends. Germline V CDR1 and CDR2: SGHTA, FQGNSA. CDR3 in amino acids: CASSLAWTTGELFF. The CDR3 bases are TGTGCCAGCAGCTTAGCTTGGACCACCGGGGAGCTGTTTTTT.

This clonotype has at least ten counts. The J gene is TRBJ1-1, the V gene TRBV5-1; 10 bases are shared with TRBD1. The length of the CDR3 is 16 residues. J gave up 6 bases and V 4 bases, and 12 bases lay outside the gene matches. Germline CDR1 SGHRS, CDR2 YFSETQ. The CDR3 nucleotides are TGCGCCAGCAGCGGTCCGGGGGACAGGGGTTGGGCTGAAGCTTTCTTT. It encodes CASSGPGDRGWAEAFF.

This clonotype was counted ten times or more. The gene calls are TRBV12-3 or TRBV12-4 and TRBJ2-5; D not certain. V gave up 6 bases and J gave up 2 bases, with 22 bases separating them. There are 17 residues in the CDR3. CDR3 loop: CASSDSTPRWGQETQYF. In DNA form, the CDR3 reads TGTGCCAGCAGCGATTCGACCCCCAGGTGGGGTCAAGAGACCCAGTACTTC.

This clonotype was found many times. J is TRBJ2-1 and V is TRBV2; D is undetermined. V was pared by 3 bases and J by 6 bases, with 12 bases between. The CDR3 extends over 14 amino acids. CDR1 SNHLY and CDR2 FYNNEI come from the germline V gene. The CDR3 coding sequence is TGTGCCAGCAGTGATAGGTCTTCTCTCAATGAGCAGTTCTTC. Protein: CASSDRSSLNEQFF.

V and J are TRBV6-1 and TRBJ2-2; the match to TRBD1 covers 8 bases. The CDR3 spans 15 residues. Germline-derived CDR1 and CDR2 are MNHNS and SASEGT. V was pared by 5 bases and J by 3 bases, with 5 bases of the junction left unmatched. The CDR3 DNA reads TGTGCCAGCAGTACCGGGACAGGATACACCGGGGAGCTGTTTTTT. It codes for CASSTGTGYTGELFF.

The V and J genes are TRBV20-1 and TRBJ2-7, with TRBD1 identical over 8 bases. The V segment lost 2 bases and the J segment 6 bases; nucleotides outside the gene matches: 6. The CDR3 extends over 13 amino acids. Germline V gene data show CDR1 as DFQATT and CDR2 as SNEGSKA (reference sequence). Written as DNA, the CDR3 is TGCAGTGCTAGATCCGCAGGGGGCCGCGAGCAGTACTTC. Protein product: CSARSAGGREQYF.

In this sample, this clonotype turned up many times. The chain recombines TRBV6-1 with TRBJ1-1, with 9 positions matching TRBD1. J was trimmed by 5 bases and V by 5 bases; bases with no gene match: 6. CDR3 length: 14 residues. CDR1 and CDR2 from the germline V gene are MNHNS and SASEGT. CDR3 region: CASSPGTGFTEAFF. CDR3 in DNA: TGTGCCAGCAGTCCCGGGACAGGGTTTACTGAAGCTTTCTTT.

This clonotype has a count of ten or more. The chain employs TRBV29-1 and TRBJ2-1, with 9 bases fitting TRBD1. After removal of 5 bases from V and 9 bases from J, the junction contained 5 bases not matched to a gene. Per germline, CDR1 SQVTM and CDR2 ANQGSEA. The CDR3 runs 12 residues. The CDR3 here is CSVRTGEGEQFF. Here the CDR3 DNA reads TGCAGCGTTCGGACAGGGGAGGGTGAGCAGTTCTTC.

The table lists this clonotype with many counts. V gene TRBV12-3 or TRBV12-4 combines with J gene TRBJ2-7, with 8 nucleotides matching TRBD1. V gave up 6 bases and J gave up 8 bases; unmatched junction bases: 3. The CDR3 totals 11 residues. CDR3 sequence reads: CASRRTGQQYF. CDR3 coding DNA: TGTGCCAGCAGAAGGACAGGGCAGCAGTACTTC.

This clonotype was detected ten times or more. The chain employs TRBV5-1 and TRBJ2-3; 14 bases agree with TRBD2. The CDR3 extends over 17 amino acids. CDR1 SGHRS and CDR2 YFSETQ come from the germline V gene. The ends lost 3 bases at V and 4 bases at J; junction bases unmatched: 7. The chain's CDR3 is CASSYGTSGSFADTQYF. The DNA for the CDR3 is TGCGCCAGCAGCTACGGGACTAGCGGGAGTTTCGCAGATACGCAGTATTTT.

This clonotype showed up just a few times. The chain joins TRBV4-1 to TRBJ2-7; 10 positions agree with TRBD1. V shed 1 base, J shed 3 bases, and the junction held 0 bases outside the gene matches. Per the germline V gene, CDR1 is MGHRA and CDR2 is YSYEKL. The CDR3 has 14 amino acids. CDR3 region: CASSQGDRGYEQYF. CDR3 nucleotides: TGCGCCAGCAGCCAAGGGGACAGGGGCTACGAGCAGTACTTC.

This clonotype was observed many times. The V gene is TRBV15, the J gene TRBJ1-2, with no clear D. Germline lookup yields CDR1 LNHNV and CDR2 YYDKDF (reference sequence). This CDR3 contains 12 residues. The ends were cut back, 0 bases at V and 8 bases at J, with 7 bases in the middle. This CDR3 is CATSRDRRGYTF. For the CDR3, the DNA is TGTGCCACCAGCAGAGATCGTCGGGGCTACACCTTC.